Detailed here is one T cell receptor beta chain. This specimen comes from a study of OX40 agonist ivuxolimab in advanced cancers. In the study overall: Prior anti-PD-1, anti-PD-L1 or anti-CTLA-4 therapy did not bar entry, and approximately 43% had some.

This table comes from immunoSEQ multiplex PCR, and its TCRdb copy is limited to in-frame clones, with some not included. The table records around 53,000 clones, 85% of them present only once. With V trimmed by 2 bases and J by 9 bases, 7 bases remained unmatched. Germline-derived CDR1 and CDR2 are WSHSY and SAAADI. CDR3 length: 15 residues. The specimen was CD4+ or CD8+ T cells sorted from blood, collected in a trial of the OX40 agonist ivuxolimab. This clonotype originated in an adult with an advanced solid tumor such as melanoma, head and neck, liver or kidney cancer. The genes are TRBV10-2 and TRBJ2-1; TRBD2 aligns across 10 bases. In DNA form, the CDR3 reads TGCGCCAGCAGTGAGACTGCACTAGCGGGGATTGAGCAGTTCTTC. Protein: CASSETALAGIEQFF.